A selection of T cell receptor beta chains follows, all from one sample in a study of T cells after yellow fever vaccination. TCRdb reprocessed the 5' RACE reads with MiXCR, giving one entry per CDR3 protein. The sample yields about 320,000 distinct CDR3 sequences, 4% to 5.5% seen once. The specimen comprised PBMCs, sampled 15 days after the yellow fever booster vaccination. These receptors were taken from a young man who received the YFV17D yellow fever vaccine. Each CDR3 is given with its conserved first and last residue.

j_gene	v_gene	CDR3aa
TRBJ2-4	TRBV27	CASSRYSRGSIQYF
TRBJ2-5	TRBV19	CASSIARLETQYF
TRBJ1-1	TRBV29-1	CSAGTGGTEAFF
TRBJ2-7	TRBV3-1	CASSQDRGQRVSYEQYF
TRBJ2-2	TRBV12-3/TRBV12-4	CASSFGGGTGELFF
TRBJ1-2	TRBV12-3/TRBV12-4	CASSGGGGYTF
-	TRBV7-2	CASSLGAAGRDEQFF
TRBJ1-2	TRBV5-8	CGGGAGGYTF
TRBJ1-1	TRBV6-5	CATRRGAASEAFF
TRBJ2-3	TRBV20-1	CSARDGDRGTDTQYF
TRBJ2-7	TRBV5-1	CASSLVLAGAYEQYF
TRBJ2-7	TRBV20-1	CSARSLPGDEQYF
TRBJ1-6	TRBV5-1	CASSPLEGRGSPLHF
TRBJ2-4	TRBV5-1	CASSPDSTQNIQYF
TRBJ1-3	TRBV6-1	CAVDPNHSGNTIYF
TRBJ1-4	TRBV6-6	CATSPPGQGSEKLFF
TRBJ1-2	TRBV10-3	CAIKAGGDYGYTF
TRBJ2-6	TRBV7-8	CASRSRDRARGSGANVLTF
TRBJ2-5	TRBV4-3	CASSPGLELFTETQYF
TRBJ1-1	TRBV19	CASTNYPEAFF
TRBJ2-1	TRBV12-3/TRBV12-4	CASRRVDEQFF